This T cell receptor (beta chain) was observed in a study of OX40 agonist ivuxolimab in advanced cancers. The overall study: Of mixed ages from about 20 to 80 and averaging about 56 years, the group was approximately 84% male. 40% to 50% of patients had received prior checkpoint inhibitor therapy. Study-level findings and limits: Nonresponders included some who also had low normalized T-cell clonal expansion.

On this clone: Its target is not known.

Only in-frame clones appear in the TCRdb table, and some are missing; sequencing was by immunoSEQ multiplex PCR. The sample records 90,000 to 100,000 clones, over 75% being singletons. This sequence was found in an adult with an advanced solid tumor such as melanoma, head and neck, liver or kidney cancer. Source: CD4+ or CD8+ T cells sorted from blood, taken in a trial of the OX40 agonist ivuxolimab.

CDR3 DNA sequence: TGTGCCAGCTCACCGGGACAGGGAGGCAGGAGCAATCAGCCCCAGCATTTT. Amino acid sequence: CASSPGQGGRSNQPQHF. The chain carries TRBV18 and TRBJ1-5; 9 bases agree with TRBD1. This CDR3 is built from 17 residues. CDR1 and CDR2 from the germline V gene are KGHSH and LQKENI. After removal of 3 bases from V and 1 base from J, the junction contained 7 bases not matched to a gene.